This T cell receptor (beta chain) was sequenced for a study of beta chain features in type 1 diabetes. General study points: Insertions were fewer and deletions more numerous at VDJ junctions in type 1 diabetes patients. Moderate yet significant TCRB CDR3 shortening was seen in Type 1 diabetes patients in all four CD4+ subsets.

This clone was observed a few times. Its antigen is still unknown. Other DNA sequences from this sample encode an identical CDR3 as well. Purity above 98% was achieved in all sorted populations. Germline CDR1 reads GTSNPN; CDR2 reads SVGIG (reference sequence). V gave up 0 bases and J gave up 4 bases, with 7 bases separating them. CDR3 length equals 12 residues. The authors reverse transcribed all of the isolated RNA, so sequencing captured expressed TCRB transcripts. Some clones are missing from TCRdb's copy, which holds only in-frame ones; the method was immunoSEQ multiplex PCR. This table has some 240,000 clones, 16% appearing once.

The material sequenced was naive CD4+ T cells from blood. The TCR originated in a man between 25 and 39 years old with type 1 diabetes. The chain has TRBV30 and TRBJ2-7; no definite D call. CDR3 bases: TGTGCCTGGAGTGTAGGCAGTTACGAGCAGTACTTC. Amino acid sequence: CAWSVGSYEQYF.